One sample yielded the 13 T cell receptor beta chains listed below, sequenced in a study of cytomegalovirus exposure and HLA in healthy donors. Data came from immunoSEQ multiplex PCR; TCRdb stores just in-frame clones and leaves some out. This table holds 140,000 or so clones, 75% to 90% found once. Sequenced input: PBMCs. The receptors come from a woman aged 18-29 years in good health and CMV-seropositive.

The chain recombines TRBV10-3 with TRBJ1-2; TRBD1 might be the D (5 bases). The CDR3 has 15 amino acids. Germline values: CDR1 ENHRY, CDR2 SYGVKD. The V end was cut by 0 bases, the J end by 3 bases, with 11 bases between. CDR3 bases: TGTGCCATCAGTGAGTCGATTAGGGGCGACTATGGCTACACCTTC. This gives the protein CAISESIRGDYGYTF.

This clone was detected many times. The chain is built from TRBV27 and TRBJ2-7, with TRBD1 matching over 12 bases. The trim removed 3 bases at V and 3 bases at J, leaving 3 bases unmatched. The CDR3 covers 15 residues. CDR1 is MNHEY, CDR2 SMNVEV, per germline (reference sequence). CDR3 nucleotide sequence: TGTGCCAGCAGTTTCGGGGACAGGGGGCTCTACGAGCAGTACTTC. It specifies CASSFGDRGLYEQYF.

This rearrangement joins TRBV5-4 to TRBJ2-3, with TRBD1 matching 7 bases. This CDR3 has 15 residues. Losses at the gene ends were 1 base for V and 4 bases for J; bases not matched to a gene: 6. CDR1 is SGHNT, CDR2 YYREEE, per germline (reference sequence). The CDR3 bases are TGTGCCAGCAGCTTGTCCCGGGGACAGTCAGATACGCAGTATTTT. Protein product: CASSLSRGQSDTQYF.

This clone was observed once. The rearrangement links TRBV6-1 to TRBJ1-1; D gene uncertain. This CDR3 is built from 10 residues. The germline gives CDR1 MNHNS, CDR2 SASEGT. The ends were cut back, 4 bases at V and 9 bases at J, with 6 bases in the middle. CDR3 loop: CASSGEKAFF. DNA for the CDR3: TGTGCCAGCAGTGGGGAGAAAGCTTTCTTT.

This clone was seen only a few times. The J gene is TRBJ1-5, the V gene TRBV4-1; no reliable D call. Trimming removed 10 bases at V and 6 bases at J, with 13 bases between. Per the germline V gene, CDR1 is MGHRA and CDR2 is YSYEKL. CDR3 length: 12 amino acids. In DNA form, the CDR3 reads TGCGCCACCCCACAGATGTCTCAGCCCCAGCATTTT. This encodes CATPQMSQPQHF.

The rearrangement joins TRBV27 to TRBJ1-5; no clear D gene. The CDR3 is 15 amino acids. The germline gives CDR1 MNHEY, CDR2 SMNVEV (reference sequence). The V end was cut by 5 bases, the J end by 0 bases, with 11 bases between. CDR3 sequence: CASSPYSISNQPQHF. CDR3 in DNA: TGTGCCAGCAGTCCATACAGTATTAGCAATCAGCCCCAGCATTTT.

In the case of this clone: Distinct nucleotide sequences in the sample also encode this CDR3. The gene calls are TRBV6-6 and TRBJ1-1; D not certain. Trimming cost V 6 bases and J 1 base, with 6 bases left between them. CDR1 MNHNY and CDR2 SVGAGI come from the germline V gene (reference sequence). The CDR3 spans 12 residues. DNA for the CDR3: TGTGCCAGCAGCCGAGGGAACACTGAAGCTTTCTTT. It encodes CASSRGNTEAFF.

This chain uses TRBV7-6 with TRBJ2-5; weak D call: TRBD2 (6 bases). There are 13 residues in the CDR3. V shed 2 bases and J shed 3 bases, with 7 bases lying between them. Germline loops: CDR1 SGHVS, CDR2 FNYEAQ. CDR3 region: CASSLQREETQYF. The DNA for the CDR3 is TGTGCCAGCAGCTTACAGCGGGAAGAGACCCAGTACTTC.

This sequence joins TRBV19 and TRBJ2-1, with TRBD1 identical over 10 bases. The CDR3 sequence is 16 residues long. Trimming cost V 7 bases and J 8 bases; bases outside gene matches: 14. From germline, CDR1 is LNHDA and CDR2 SQIVND (reference sequence). The CDR3 protein is CASKRGPGQGTHEQFF. DNA for the CDR3: TGTGCCAGTAAGCGAGGGCCGGGACAGGGGACCCATGAGCAGTTCTTC. Together with reference TRBV19 and TRBJ2-1, the CDR3 gives the full variable domain: DGGITQSPKYLFRKEGQNVTLSCEQNLNHDAMYWYRQDPGQGLRLIYYSQIVNDFQKGDIAEGYSVSREKKESFPLTVTSAQKNPTAFYLCASKRGPGQGTHEQFFGPGTRLTVL.

The genes are TRBV5-1 and TRBJ2-3; the D gene is possibly TRBD2 (7 bases). The germline V and J ends were trimmed by 6 bases and 5 bases, with 16 bases remaining between them. Per germline, CDR1 SGHRS and CDR2 YFSETQ. The CDR3 extends over 14 amino acids. CDR3 protein: CASTETRGGDTQYF. In nucleotides, the CDR3 is TGCGCCAGCACCGAAACTAGGGGGGGAGATACGCAGTATTTT.

The chain recombines TRBV27 with TRBJ1-1; tentatively, D is TRBD1 (5 bases). Germline CDR1 reads MNHEY; CDR2 reads SMNVEV (reference sequence). V was pared by 4 bases and J by 1 base, with 10 bases between. The CDR3 is made up of 14 amino acids. The CDR3 sequence is CASSWGGGNTEAFF. The CDR3 DNA reads as TGTGCCAGCAGTTGGGGGGGTGGGAACACTGAAGCTTTCTTT.

The chain has TRBV7-8 and TRBJ1-1; 7 bases map to TRBD1. Germline trimming cut 5 bases from V and 4 bases from J; bases unmatched to any gene: 4. The CDR3 covers 13 residues. Germline V gene lookup returns CDR1 SGHVS and CDR2 FQNEAQ. CDR3 bases: TGTGCCAGCAGCATCCACAGGGGCACTGAAGCTTTCTTT. As protein: CASSIHRGTEAFF.

The rearrangement uses TRBV5-6 and TRBJ1-1, with D hard to call. The germline V gene encodes CDR1 SGHDT and CDR2 YYEEEE. V was shortened by 0 bases and J by 4 bases, with 7 bases between the two germline ends. There are 13 residues in the CDR3. This CDR3 is CASSLGGSTEAFF. In nucleotides, the CDR3 is TGTGCCAGCAGCTTGGGAGGCAGCACTGAAGCTTTCTTT.